One sample yielded the 13 T cell receptor beta chains listed below, sequenced in a study of CD8+ T cells in alopecia areata (dated by TCRdb to 2017 to 2018). The library relied on the immunoSEQ multiplex PCR assay. For TCR sequencing, RNA was extracted from every sample and reverse transcribed into cDNA to serve as template. TCRdb re-hosts the immuneACCESS table, in-frame sequences only. Its copies lack some clones; in the studies checked, an unresolved V gene accounts for under half of them, and the cause for the rest is not known. In this sample the table shows around 100,000 clones, and no singletons are among them. The ten largest clones capture roughly a fifth of the sample. Sequencing was done on a sample of lesional skin. The receptor set was obtained from a C3H/HeJ mouse with alopecia areata. In terms of MHC, this strain is H2-k.

As for this clone: Genes and germline come from the mouse. The CDR3 end falls 4 residues outside the read, so it is completed with the germline J gene. The V call is TRBV19, the J call TRBJ2-1; D is possibly TRBD1 (6 bases). V was pared by 1 base and J by 1 base, with 12 bases between. In germline, CDR1 is FNHDT, CDR2 SITEND (reference sequence). The CDR3 has 16 residues. The covered CDR3 bases are TGTGCCAGCAGTATATGGCCAGGGGAAAACTATGCT. The encoded protein is CASSIWPGENYA. The full CDR3 protein is CASSIWPGENYAEQFF.

Points on this clone: Each gene name is a mouse one. The CDR3 DNA, read in part, is TGCACCTGCAGAGGACAGGGAAAAGAT. It codes for CTCRGQGKD. The entire CDR3 reads CTCRGQGKDEQYF. V gene TRBV1 combines with J gene TRBJ2-7, with 8 bases identical to TRBD1. Read sequence stops 4 residues before the CDR3 end, and the germline J gene provides the missing end. The CDR3 contains 13 residues. Germline V gives CDR1 NSQYPW, CDR2 LRSPGD (reference sequence). The variable domain in full, with the rest retrieved from reference TRBV1 and TRBJ2-7, is VTLLEQNPRWRLVPRGQAVNLRCILKNSQYPWMSWYQQDLQKQLQWLFTLRSPGDKEVKSLPGADYLATRVTDTELRLQVANMSQGRTLYCTCRGQGKDEQYFGPGTRLTVL.

This clone was counted at least ten times. Any gene name here is a mouse gene name. The read ends 4 residues before the CDR3 terminus; that terminus is restored from the germline J gene. The chain combines TRBV13-3 with TRBJ2-7; TRBD2 agrees at 13 bases. Germline CDR1 and CDR2: NNHDY and SYVADS. The CDR3 has 14 residues. The DNA read from the CDR3 is TGTGCCAGCATCCGGACTGGGGGGGCGTAT. As protein: CASIRTGGAY. The CDR3 as a whole reads CASIRTGGAYEQYF.

Details on this clone: Genes and germline come from the mouse. The read halts 4 residues ahead of the CDR3 end, with the missing end drawn from the germline J gene. The V call is TRBV19, the J call TRBJ2-2, with a tentative D call TRBD2 (6 bases). Trimming removed 2 bases from V and 4 bases from J, with 9 bases in between. Germline lookup yields CDR1 FNHDT and CDR2 SITEND (reference sequence). The CDR3 covers 14 residues. The CDR3 is CASSMSGGTGQLYF. The covered CDR3 bases are TGTGCCAGCAGTATGAGTGGGGGCACCGGG.

Only a few counts were recorded for this clone. Gene names refer to mouse genes. The read comes to an end 4 residues before the CDR3 does, leaving the germline J gene to fill in the end. This chain joins TRBV17 and TRBJ2-5, with 8 bases fitting TRBD1. Germline CDR1 reads MNHDT; CDR2 reads YYDKIL. The CDR3 totals 12 residues. Incomplete CDR3 DNA: TGTGCTAGCAGTCAGGGGGCAGAC. Translated, it gives CASSQGAD. The CDR3, in full, reads CASSQGADTQYF.

This clone came up a few times. Germline and genes: mouse. The CDR3 end is not reached by the read, which stops 4 residues before it; the germline J gene fills it in. J is TRBJ2-4 and V is TRBV1; 8 bases match TRBD1. The CDR3 totals 14 residues. The germline V gene has CDR1 NSQYPW and CDR2 LRSPGD (reference sequence). V trimming: 4 bases; J trimming: 2 bases; junction bases outside the gene matches: 2. The DNA read from the CDR3 is TGCACCTGCAGTGAGGACAGGGCTCAAAAC. Translated: CTCSEDRAQN. The entire CDR3 is CTCSEDRAQNTLYF. Looking up the rest from reference TRBV1 and TRBJ2-4 gives the full variable domain: VTLLEQNPRWRLVPRGQAVNLRCILKNSQYPWMSWYQQDLQKQLQWLFTLRSPGDKEVKSLPGADYLATRVTDTELRLQVANMSQGRTLYCTCSEDRAQNTLYFGAGTRLSVL.

This clone showed up just a few times. The germline and genes are mouse ones. The read ends 4 residues early relative to the CDR3; the germline J gene fills the gap. The rearrangement links TRBV19 to TRBJ1-1; D is uncertain. The V gene lost 2 bases and the J gene lost 1 base, with 6 bases spanning the gap. CDR3 length equals 13 residues. Germline CDR1 is FNHDT and CDR2 is SITEND (reference sequence). CDR3: CASSIVLNTEVFF. The sequenced part of the CDR3 DNA is TGTGCCAGCAGTATCGTCCTAAACACA. Drawing the rest from reference TRBV19 and TRBJ1-1, the complete variable domain is GGIITQTPKFLIGQEGQKLTLKCQQNFNHDTMYWYRQDSGKGLRLIYYSITENDLQKGDLSEGYDASREKKSSFSLTVTSAQKNEMAVFLCASSIVLNTEVFFGKGTRLTVV.

This clone showed up many times. Mouse germline and gene names are used. The observed sequence ends 4 residues before the CDR3 terminus, with the missing tail filled in from the germline J gene. This chain uses TRBV1 with TRBJ1-4; D is unresolved. Germline lookup yields CDR1 NSQYPW and CDR2 LRSPGD (reference sequence). The V end was cut by 0 bases, the J end by 0 bases, with 8 bases between. This CDR3 comprises 16 residues. The CDR3 is CTCSAEQKISNERLFF. The sequenced CDR3 bases are TGCACCTGCAGTGCAGAACAGAAAATTTCCAACGAA.

For this clone: Gene names and germline refer to mouse. The CDR3 end is not reached by the read, which stops 4 residues before it; the germline J gene fills it in. The rearrangement joins TRBV1 to TRBJ2-5, with TRBD2 identical over 7 bases. Germline assignment: CDR1 NSQYPW and CDR2 LRSPGD (reference sequence). Losses at the gene ends were 2 bases for V and 2 bases for J; bases not matched to a gene: 4. The CDR3 consists of 15 residues. CDR3 DNA (partial): TGCACCTGCAGTGCACCCCCTGGGGGCCAAGAC. Protein sequence: CTCSAPPGGQD. From start to end, the CDR3 is CTCSAPPGGQDTQYF. Supplemented by reference TRBV1 and TRBJ2-5, the full variable domain reads VTLLEQNPRWRLVPRGQAVNLRCILKNSQYPWMSWYQQDLQKQLQWLFTLRSPGDKEVKSLPGADYLATRVTDTELRLQVANMSQGRTLYCTCSAPPGGQDTQYFGPGTRLLVL.

Points on this clone: Any gene name here is a mouse gene name. Sequencing ends 4 residues short of the CDR3 end; the germline J gene provides the rest. The chain is built from TRBV13-1 and TRBJ2-5, with TRBD2 as a possible D gene (5 bases). The germline V and J ends were trimmed by 5 bases and 0 bases, with 7 bases remaining between them. CDR1 and CDR2 from the germline V gene are NSHNY and SYGAGN. The CDR3 runs 13 residues. CDR3 bases read: TGTGCCAGCAGCTGGGCTAACCAAGAC. Translating gives CASSWANQD. The entire CDR3 reads CASSWANQDTQYF.

This clone has just a few counts. The listed genes are named as in mouse. The read finishes 4 residues shy of the CDR3 end, and the germline J gene is used to complete it. This chain links TRBV17 with TRBJ1-1; D ambiguous. The germline CDR1 and CDR2 sequences are MNHDT and YYDKIL. This CDR3 has 12 residues. The CDR3 here is CASSRTQREVFF. CDR3 DNA, as far as it was read: TGTGCTAGCAGTAGAACGCAGAGA.

A note on this clone: These gene names are mouse names. The CDR3 end falls 4 residues outside the read, so it is completed with the germline J gene. The chain links TRBV13-3 to TRBJ2-3; tentatively, D is TRBD2 (6 bases). The ends were cut back, 1 base at V and 3 bases at J, with 9 bases in the middle. The CDR3 is 14 amino acids. CDR1 is NNHDY and CDR2 is SYVADS in the germline V gene. The CDR3 bases that were read are TGTGCCAGCAGTGATAACTGGGAAGCAGAA. This encodes CASSDNWEAE. The complete CDR3 protein is CASSDNWEAETLYF.

This clone occurred a few times. Gene names are the mouse ones. The read falls 4 residues short of the CDR3 end, and the missing part is taken from the germline J gene. The chain combines TRBV13-3 with TRBJ2-3; TRBD1 matches at 12 bases. V was clipped by 3 bases and J by 0 bases; unmatched bases: 8. CDR1 NNHDY and CDR2 SYVADS come from the germline V gene. This CDR3 has 18 amino acids. Incomplete CDR3 DNA: TGTGCCAGCAGTGGGGACAGGGGGCGAGGCTTTAGTGCAGAA. Encoded protein: CASSGDRGRGFSAE. The full CDR3 sequence reads CASSGDRGRGFSAETLYF.